The T cell receptor beta chain described here comes from a study of blood T cell repertoires in COVID-19. Overall study: T cells, B-cell-depleted T cells, or PBMCs supplied cDNA or gDNA.

The trim removed 6 bases at V and 5 bases at J, leaving 10 bases unmatched. The germline V gene encodes CDR1 SGHRS and CDR2 YFSETQ. This CDR3 comprises 14 residues. The study drew participants aged about 18 to 89 years from 20 to 30 US areas. Participant-given clinical history determined each cohort assignment. Recovered status applied to Cohort 3 donors who had two consecutive negative PCRs. It also applied to those with clearance or with symptom resolution. Profiling relied on immunoSEQ multiplex PCR, and the TCRdb table lists in-frame clones only, not all of them. The sample contains more than 250,000 clones, about 90% of which appear only once.

Sequencing used PBMCs or T cells enriched from blood (not recorded which). J is TRBJ2-7 and V is TRBV5-1, with 8 bases identical to TRBD2. The receptor was derived from a woman aged 25 to 39 who had recovered from COVID-19. This CDR3 reads CASKIFPGGDEQYF. As DNA, the CDR3 is TGCGCCAGCAAAATCTTTCCCGGGGGGGACGAGCAGTACTTC.